This T cell receptor (beta chain) was captured in a study of blood T cell repertoires in COVID-19 (dated by TCRdb to 2019 to 2021). Background for the entire study: Collaborator samples came from the United States, Italy and Spain and covered acute and convalescent phases of COVID-19. The prospective study material was composed of cDNA or gDNA derived from T cells, B-cell-depleted T cells, or PBMCs. Deeply sampled blood TCRbeta repertoires from subjects exposed to, actively infected with, or recovered from COVID-19 were included in the dataset. A freely available public database, intended as a resource for researchers studying the immune response to SARS-CoV-2, is where the repertoires were released. The samples were drawn from two sources: the first 160 participants of the ongoing ImmuneRACE study, and 1,254 subjects contributed by 6 global collaborators. A de-identified subject ID, COVID-19 status, age in years and sex were almost always included in the sample metadata. Where available, HLA class I and class II types were taken from metadata supplied by the sample provider and were not determined by assay-based typing. Study-wide conclusions, independent of this receptor: How much clinical and demographic metadata was included differed by source and by participant, and the metadata was provided uncurated.

TCRbeta CDR3 regions were amplified from genomic DNA using the immunoSEQ Assay, a bias-controlled multiplex PCR. The study's processing was this. Within the assay, amplification of reference gene primers was used to estimate how many nucleated cells each sample contained. To quantify the absolute abundance of each unique TCRbeta CDR3 rearrangement, sequence reads were collapsed and filtered. For each sample, productive Simpson clonality was calculated by taking the square root of Simpson's diversity index across productive rearrangements. TCRdb retrieved this table from immuneACCESS and kept in-frame rearrangements only. Not all clones are present; in checked studies, unresolved V genes account for under half, and no reason is known for the remainder. That table gives V, J and clone size, and the DNA gave D and trimming. This sample is represented by some 240,000 clones; 90% of them were singletons. Of the sample, roughly 2% is held by the ten largest clones.

At one collaborating source in Seattle, patients were enrolled during active infection and were followed longitudinally through the course of disease. The collaborating institutions used their own protocols to collect whole blood in K2EDTA tubes. For TCRbeta analysis, collaborators shipped samples in one of three forms: frozen whole blood, isolated PBMCs, or DNA extracted from either of those sample types. Per the germline V gene, MNHEY is the CDR1 and SVGEGT is the CDR2. From the cysteine up to the phenylalanine, the CDR3 has a length of 14 residues. Just the 42-base CDR3 DNA is kept, in frame starting at base 1. V has 6 bases trimmed and J has 8 bases trimmed; junction bases matching no gene number 8. Concerning this clone itself: Its specific antigen is unknown. Per-base quality was not reported, and no clone a single base away is much larger than it.

The sequence is built from TRBV6-2 or TRBV6-3 and TRBJ1-4; TRBD1 lines up with 8 middle nucleotides. The specimen was peripheral blood. This clonotype was sampled from a woman aged 60 to 75 with COVID-19, enrolled during active disease. CDR3 reads: CASSKQGVREKLFF. DNA sequence: TGTGCCAGCAGCAAACAGGGGGTTCGGGAAAAACTGTTTTTT.